This T cell receptor (beta chain) was sequenced in a study of T cell repertoires in ileal Crohn's disease. As for the study in general: Median disease duration was around eight years; less than 45% smoked at surgery. About half of patients got postoperative therapy: around 10 thiopurines, fewer than 20 anti-TNF. General study points: Mucosal expansions were suggested to be mainly CD8 T cells.

The CDR3 consists of 14 residues. The V gene lost 4 bases and the J gene lost 4 bases, with 14 bases spanning the gap. The germline V gene has CDR1 SGHRS and CDR2 YFSETQ. Five hundred nanograms of biopsy DNA per sample underwent TCRB immunosequencing. The data were produced by immunoSEQ multiplex PCR, yet TCRdb's version contains in-frame clones alone and is incomplete. The sample has about 14,000 clones, nearly 85% seen once; the top ten hold around 5.8%. As for this clone: Antigen unknown.

The TCR comes from an adult with Crohn's disease. This chain uses TRBV5-1 with TRBJ1-2; TRBD1 is a possible D gene (5 bases). What was sequenced was ileal tissue. The CDR3 DNA reads as TGCGCCAGCAGCGGAACCCAGGGCACCTATGGCTACACCTTC. Translation: CASSGTQGTYGYTF.